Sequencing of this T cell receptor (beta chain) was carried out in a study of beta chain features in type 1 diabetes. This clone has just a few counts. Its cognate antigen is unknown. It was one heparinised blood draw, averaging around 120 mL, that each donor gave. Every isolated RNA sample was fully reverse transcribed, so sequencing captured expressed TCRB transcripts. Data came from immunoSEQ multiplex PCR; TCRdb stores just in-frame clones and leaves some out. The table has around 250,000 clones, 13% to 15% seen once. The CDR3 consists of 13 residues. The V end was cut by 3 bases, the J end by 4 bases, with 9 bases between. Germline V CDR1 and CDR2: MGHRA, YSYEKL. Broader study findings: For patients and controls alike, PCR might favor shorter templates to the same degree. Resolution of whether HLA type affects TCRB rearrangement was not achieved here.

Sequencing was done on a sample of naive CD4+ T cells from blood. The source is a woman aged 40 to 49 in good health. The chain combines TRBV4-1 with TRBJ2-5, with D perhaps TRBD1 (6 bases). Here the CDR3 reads CASSQRQAETQYF. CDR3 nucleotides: TGCGCCAGCAGCCAGAGACAGGCAGAGACCCAGTACTTC.